The entry below describes one T cell receptor (beta chain). Its target is not known. This CDR3 is 16 amino acids long. Germline CDR1 and CDR2: LGHNA and YSLEER. V lost 0 bases and J 6 bases, leaving 14 bases between the germline ends. Sequencing was performed with immunoSEQ multiplex PCR; in TCRdb, only in-frame clones are kept and a portion is missing. The sample has 25,000 to 35,000 clones, over 75% seen once. This sample was included in a study of T cells in localized non-small cell lung cancer. Study-wide points: Peak T cell clonality was found in uninvolved adjacent lung, exceeding tumor.

The V gene is TRBV4-3, the J gene TRBJ2-2; D is uncertain. Source: peripheral blood mononuclear cells, taken before any cancer treatment. This sequence originates from a woman aged 40 to 75 with stage III lung adenocarcinoma. This CDR3 reads CASSQDGLSTAGELFF. For the CDR3, the DNA is TGCGCCAGCAGCCAAGATGGGCTATCCACAGCCGGGGAGCTGTTTTTT.